One and the same sample provided the 2 T cell receptor beta chains below, sequenced in a study of glioma-infiltrating T cells. Amplification of TCR alpha and beta CDR3 regions from RNA used iRepertoire nested multiplex PCR. TCRdb re-analysed the multiplex PCR reads in MiXCR, keeping a single row per CDR3 protein. The repertoire includes 170,000 or so distinct CDR3 sequences, around 45% of them detected once, and 4% to 6.5% sits in the top ten. The sample consisted of glioma tissue, nonneoplastic brain tissue, or PBMCs (not recorded which). All receptors derive from a human donor with low-grade glioma or glioblastoma, undergoing nonglioma brain surgery, or in good health (not recorded which).

This clonotype was recorded many times. The chain has TRBV19 and TRBJ1-1; no clear D. The germline V gene encodes CDR1 LNHDA and CDR2 SQIVND (reference sequence). CDR3 length: 14 residues. V was trimmed by 0 bases and J by 8 bases, leaving 13 bases between them. The CDR3 nucleotides are TGTGCCAGTAGTATAGACGCGGGAGGAGGAGAAGCTTTCTTT. Translating gives CASSIDAGGGEAFF.

The sample holds a few counts of this clonotype. The V and J genes are TRBV4-2 and TRBJ2-5; D might be TRBD1 (6 bases). Germline assignment: CDR1 LGHNA and CDR2 YNFKEQ. The V end was cut by 2 bases, the J end by 4 bases, with 11 bases between. This CDR3 has 14 residues. In nucleotides, the CDR3 is TGTGCCAGCAGCCAATACACAGGGATAGAGACCCAGTACTTC. It specifies CASSQYTGIETQYF.